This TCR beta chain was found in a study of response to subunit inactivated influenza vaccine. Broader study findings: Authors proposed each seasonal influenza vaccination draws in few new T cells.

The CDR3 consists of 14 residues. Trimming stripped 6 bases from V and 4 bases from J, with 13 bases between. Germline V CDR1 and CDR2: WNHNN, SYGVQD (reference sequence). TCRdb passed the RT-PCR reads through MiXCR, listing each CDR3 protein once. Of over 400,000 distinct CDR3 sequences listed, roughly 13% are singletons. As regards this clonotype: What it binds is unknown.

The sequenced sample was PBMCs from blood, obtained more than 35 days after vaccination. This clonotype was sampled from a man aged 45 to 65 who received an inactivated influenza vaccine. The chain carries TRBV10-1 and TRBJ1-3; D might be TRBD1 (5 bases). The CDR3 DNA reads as TGCGCCAGCAGACAGCGGGGGTTAGGAAACACCATATATTTT. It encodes CASRQRGLGNTIYF.